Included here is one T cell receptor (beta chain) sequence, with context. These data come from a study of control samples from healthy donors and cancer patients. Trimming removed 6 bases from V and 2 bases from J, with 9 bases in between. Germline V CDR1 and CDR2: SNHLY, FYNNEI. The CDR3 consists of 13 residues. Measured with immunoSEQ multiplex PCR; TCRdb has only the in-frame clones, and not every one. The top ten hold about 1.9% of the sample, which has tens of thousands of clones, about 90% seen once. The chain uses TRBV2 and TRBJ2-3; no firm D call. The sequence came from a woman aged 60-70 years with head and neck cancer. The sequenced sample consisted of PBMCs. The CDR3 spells CASSALFTDTQYF. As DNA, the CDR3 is TGTGCCAGCAGCGCGCTATTCACAGATACGCAGTATTTT. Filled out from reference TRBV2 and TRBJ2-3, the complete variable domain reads EPEVTQTPSHQVTQMGQEVILRCVPISNHLYFYWYRQILGQKVEFLVSFYNNEISEKSEIFDDQFSVERPDGSNFTLKIRSTKLEDSAMYFCASSALFTDTQYFGPGTRLTVL.